Described below is a single T cell receptor beta chain sequence and its context. The data originate from a study of blood T cell repertoires in COVID-19. Study summary: Collection of acute and convalescent COVID-19 samples took place in the United States, Italy and Spain. Nucleic acid was either cDNA or gDNA, and it came from T cells, B-cell-depleted T cells, or PBMCs.

This CDR3 region has 14 residues. V lost 0 bases and J 3 bases, leaving 8 bases between the germline ends. The germline CDR1 and CDR2 sequences are MNHEY and SVGAGI. Per the original methods: It was from reference gene primer amplification that nucleated cell counts were estimated. Method: immunoSEQ multiplex PCR; TCRdb's copy keeps in-frame clones and lacks some. V, J and clone size reflect that table, while D and trimming were determined from the DNA. The sample includes hundreds of thousands of clones, 85% to 90% of them seen just once. Seattle's enrolled individuals joined amid active infection and were then monitored longitudinally.

The specimen was peripheral blood. V and J are TRBV6-5 and TRBJ1-2, with D possibly matching TRBD1 (5 bases). The receptor's source is a woman between 50 and 59 years old with COVID-19, enrolled during active disease. DNA for the CDR3: TGTGCCAGCAGTTACTCGACGACAGACTATGGCTACACCTTC. It yields the protein CASSYSTTDYGYTF.